One and the same sample provided the 30 T cell receptor beta chains below, sequenced in a study of blood T cell repertoires in COVID-19. Assay: immunoSEQ multiplex PCR; the TCRdb copy retains only in-frame clones and omits some. This sample yields 35,000 to 45,000 clones, of which roughly 92% are seen a single time; just under 9.5% belongs to the top ten. The sequencing input was peripheral blood. The receptors here all came from a man between 50 and 59 years old with active COVID-19.

This chain joins TRBV7-9 and TRBJ2-3, with D uncertain. The V end lost 5 bases, the J end lost 0 bases, and 15 bases lay between the germline ends. This CDR3 comprises 16 residues. Germline V lookup: CDR1 SEHNR, CDR2 FQNEAQ (reference sequence). The CDR3 sequence is CASSPSLGESTDTQYF. Written as DNA, the CDR3 is TGTGCCAGCAGCCCCTCTCTGGGCGAAAGCACAGATACGCAGTATTTT.

CDR3 sequence: CASGKQDTDTQYF. The CDR3 DNA is TGTGCCAGCGGTAAGCAAGACACAGATACGCAGTATTTT. The chain couples TRBV2 to TRBJ2-3; D uncertain. CDR3 length: 13 residues. The germline V and J ends were trimmed by 8 bases and 2 bases, with 11 bases remaining between them. The germline V gene has CDR1 SNHLY and CDR2 FYNNEI.

The chain is built from TRBV12-3 or TRBV12-4 and TRBJ1-2, with D unresolved. The CDR3 runs to 13 residues. V lost 8 bases to trimming and J lost 1 base, with 11 bases between them. CDR3 sequence: CASSITLNYGYTF. The CDR3 nucleotides read TGTGCCAGCTCTATCACTCTTAACTATGGCTACACCTTC.

J is TRBJ1-6 and V is TRBV19; unclear D gene. The CDR3 spans 12 residues. The germline gives CDR1 LNHDA, CDR2 SQIVND (reference sequence). V was trimmed by 5 bases and J by 8 bases, leaving 7 bases between them. This CDR3 is CASSLRDSPLHF. CDR3 sequence (DNA): TGTGCCAGTAGTCTCCGGGATTCACCCCTCCACTTT.

This chain connects TRBV6-5 to TRBJ2-5; TRBD2 agrees at 9 bases. J lost 2 bases, V lost 2 bases, and 3 bases had no gene match. In germline, CDR1 is MNHEY, CDR2 SVGAGI. The CDR3 consists of 15 residues. The CDR3: CASSYGGRAQETQYF. CDR3 bases: TGTGCCAGCAGTTACGGCGGGAGGGCTCAAGAGACCCAGTACTTC.

The chain couples TRBV3-1 (or the pseudogene TRBV3-2) to TRBJ2-1; TRBD2 matches 9 bases. With 3 bases clipped from V and 2 bases from J, the junction kept 5 bases outside the gene matches. From germline, CDR1 is LGHDT and CDR2 YNNKEL (reference sequence). The CDR3 is 16 amino acids. CDR3: CASSQAGTSPYNEQFF. The CDR3 DNA reads TGTGCCAGCAGCCAGGCCGGGACTAGCCCCTACAATGAGCAGTTCTTC.

V is TRBV5-1 and J is TRBJ1-1; no clear D. Germline V lookup: CDR1 SGHRS, CDR2 YFSETQ. Between the trimmed V and J ends, which lost 10 bases and 1 base, there was a span of 14 bases. The CDR3 length is 13 residues. This chain's CDR3 is CASRRLRNTEAFF. CDR3 DNA sequence: TGCGCCTCTCGCAGACTCAGGAACACTGAAGCTTTCTTT.

The chain is built from TRBV29-1 and TRBJ2-5; D not resolved. Germline CDR1 and CDR2: SQVTM and ANQGSEA. Deletions cut 4 bases from V and 0 bases from J, with 6 bases between. This CDR3 comprises 12 residues. The DNA of the CDR3 is TGCAGCGTTGTGGCCAACCAAGAGACCCAGTACTTC. Amino acids: CSVVANQETQYF.

The rearrangement links TRBV19 to TRBJ2-1, with 9 bases aligning to TRBD2. This CDR3 contains 15 residues. J lost 2 bases, V lost 4 bases, and 3 bases had no gene match. Germline assignment: CDR1 LNHDA and CDR2 SQIVND (reference sequence). CDR3 in DNA: TGTGCCAGTAGTAAGGCTAGCGGGACCTACAATGAGCAGTTCTTC. Amino acids: CASSKASGTYNEQFF.

The chain couples TRBV1 to TRBJ2-7; TRBD2 is the table's D call and was not checked against the DNA. TRBV1 is an annotated pseudogene. There are 16 residues in the CDR3. This CDR3 is CTSSQDIAHSSYEQYF. The DNA of the CDR3 is TGCACCAGCAGCCAAGATATAGCGCATAGCTCCTACGAGCAGTACTTC.

The CDR3: CASSHLVLASRTQYF. In nucleotides, the CDR3 is TGTGCCAGCAGCCACCTGGTGCTAGCGAGTCGTACCCAGTACTTC. J is TRBJ2-5 and V is TRBV3-1 (or the pseudogene TRBV3-2); D possibly corresponds to TRBD2 (6 bases). CDR3 size: 15 residues. The germline V gene has CDR1 LGHDT and CDR2 YNNKEL (reference sequence). V was pared by 3 bases and J by 8 bases, with 19 bases between.

V usage is TRBV10-2 and J usage is TRBJ1-2; D is unclear. Germline loops: CDR1 WSHSY, CDR2 SAAADI. V was cut by 7 bases and J by 10 bases, with 19 bases left in between. The CDR3 spans 13 residues. The CDR3 region is CASTSDTSISYTF. In nucleotides, the CDR3 is TGCGCCAGCACCTCCGACACGAGCATCTCCTACACCTTC.

The V and J genes are TRBV6-5 and TRBJ1-2; D is perhaps TRBD1 (5 bases). CDR3 size: 13 residues. Looked up from germline, CDR1 is MNHEY and CDR2 is SVGAGI. Trimming removed 5 bases from V and 8 bases from J, with 15 bases in between. The CDR3 region is CASSTQGRFGYTF. CDR3 in DNA: TGTGCCAGCAGTACCCAGGGCAGGTTCGGCTACACCTTC.

The sample holds a few counts of this clone. The rearrangement uses TRBV19 and TRBJ1-5; 9 bases match TRBD1. V shed 5 bases and J 6 bases; nucleotides not matched to a gene: 8. This CDR3 is built from 15 residues. The V gene's germline CDR1 is LNHDA and CDR2 SQIVND (reference sequence). The CDR3 sequence is CASSPRTGESQPQHF. In DNA form, the CDR3 reads TGTGCCAGTAGTCCCCGGACAGGGGAGAGTCAGCCCCAGCATTTT.

V and J are TRBV5-1 and TRBJ2-3; D not resolved. V was trimmed by 5 bases and J by 4 bases, leaving 14 bases between them. In germline, CDR1 is SGHRS, CDR2 YFSETQ. The length of the CDR3 is 14 residues. CDR3 in DNA: TGCGCCAGCAGAGCTGGCCCCGCGGCAGATACGCAGTATTTT. It specifies CASRAGPAADTQYF.

Turning to this clone: Compared with germline, one end of the junction differs, possibly owing to a read error. V is TRBV7-9 and J is TRBJ2-7, with 7 bases fitting TRBD1. The CDR3 totals 17 residues. Germline V lookup: CDR1 SEHNR, CDR2 FQNEAQ (reference sequence). The CDR3 coding sequence is TGTGCCAGCGGCTTACCGACAGGGCTAGGGAGCTCCTACGAGCAGTACTTC. It translates to CASGLPTGLGSSYEQYF.

This chain links TRBV4-1 with TRBJ1-1; 7 bases match TRBD1. This CDR3 region has 17 residues. The J segment lost 0 bases and the V segment lost 1 base, leaving 8 bases of the junction unmatched. Germline CDR1 reads MGHRA; CDR2 reads YSYEKL. CDR3 in DNA: TGCGCCAGCAGCCAAGGAGGGGACAGCGGACTGAACACTGAAGCTTTCTTT. Translation gives CASSQGGDSGLNTEAFF.

The V gene is TRBV7-2, the J gene TRBJ2-2, with D tentatively TRBD1 (5 bases). Germline-derived CDR1 and CDR2 are SGHTA and FQGNSA. V lost 3 bases and J lost 7, with 18 bases in between. CDR3 size: 16 residues. The CDR3 DNA reads as TGTGCCAGCAGCTTGAAGGGGAAAAGTAGTCTCGGGGAGCTGTTTTTT. The encoded protein is CASSLKGKSSLGELFF.

This chain uses TRBV6-5 with TRBJ2-1, with 11 bases matching TRBD2. CDR3 size: 15 residues. Germline loops: CDR1 MNHEY, CDR2 SVGAGI. V was pared by 8 bases and J by 10 bases, with 13 bases of the junction left unmatched. CDR3 sequence (DNA): TGTGCCAGCTCGCGGGGGCTAGCGGGAGGAGAAGAGCAGTTCTTC. Its translation is CASSRGLAGGEEQFF.

J is TRBJ1-6 and V is TRBV28; TRBD1 is a possible D gene (5 bases). Trimming removed 5 bases from V and 9 bases from J, with 17 bases in between. Germline V gives CDR1 MDHEN, CDR2 SYDVKM. The CDR3 runs to 15 residues. The CDR3 reads CASSASAGQGSPLHF. The CDR3, as DNA: TGTGCCAGCAGTGCCTCTGCTGGACAAGGTTCACCCCTCCACTTT.

The V gene is TRBV6-5, the J gene TRBJ1-3, with TRBD1 matching over 9 bases. From germline, CDR1 is MNHEY and CDR2 SVGAGI. V gave up 8 bases and J gave up 8 bases; unmatched junction bases: 10. The CDR3 runs 14 residues. CDR3 residues: CASGGVQGADTIYF. CDR3 DNA sequence: TGTGCCAGCGGCGGGGTACAGGGGGCGGACACCATATATTTT.

The genes are TRBV5-1 and TRBJ2-2; 13 bases fit TRBD2. The CDR3 runs to 16 residues. With V trimmed by 0 bases and J by 5 bases, 1 base remained unmatched. Germline loops: CDR1 SGHRS, CDR2 YFSETQ. The CDR3 region has the DNA TGCGCCAGCAGCTTGGGGGGACTAGCGGGAACCGGGGAGCTGTTTTTT. As protein: CASSLGGLAGTGELFF. The full variable domain, its missing parts supplied by reference TRBV5-1 and TRBJ2-2, is KAGVTQTPRYLIKTRGQQVTLSCSPISGHRSVSWYQQTPGQGLQFLFEYFSETQRNKGNFPGRFSGRQFSNSRSEMNVSTLELGDSALYLCASSLGGLAGTGELFFGEGSRLTVL.

This clone was counted a single time. The chain combines TRBV19 with TRBJ1-1, with D tentatively TRBD1 (5 bases). The V end lost 10 bases, the J end lost 0 bases, and 15 bases lay between the germline ends. The CDR3 totals 14 residues. Per germline, CDR1 LNHDA and CDR2 SQIVND (reference sequence). CDR3 DNA sequence: TGTGCCACTAAGACAGTGACGATGAACACTGAAGCTTTCTTT. Translating it yields CATKTVTMNTEAFF.

The chain recombines TRBV27 with TRBJ1-6; 7 positions agree with TRBD1. Germline V gene lookup returns CDR1 MNHEY and CDR2 SMNVEV (reference sequence). The CDR3 consists of 13 residues. The V gene end was trimmed by 6 bases and the J gene end by 10 bases; junction bases not matched to a gene: 6. The CDR3 here is CASRLTGASPLHF. The CDR3 DNA follows: TGTGCCAGCAGACTTACAGGGGCATCACCCCTCCACTTT.

This clone was seen more than once but under ten times. V usage is TRBV7-2 and J usage is TRBJ2-5; the match to TRBD2 covers 9 bases. Trimming removed 2 bases from V and 2 bases from J; junction bases left unmatched: 0. The CDR3 has 14 amino acids. CDR1 is SGHTA and CDR2 is FQGNSA in the germline V gene. Here the CDR3 reads CASSLTSGQETQYF. The DNA for the CDR3 is TGTGCCAGCAGCTTAACTAGCGGGCAAGAGACCCAGTACTTC.

This clone was detected only once. The chain combines TRBV3-1 (or the pseudogene TRBV3-2) with TRBJ1-1; D remains unclear. The ends were cut back, 3 bases at V and 0 bases at J, with 11 bases in the middle. Germline-derived CDR1 and CDR2 are LGHDT and YNNKEL (reference sequence). The length of the CDR3 is 15 residues. The CDR3 loop is CASSHKTSLNTEAFF. CDR3 bases: TGTGCCAGCAGCCACAAAACCAGTTTGAACACTGAAGCTTTCTTT.

J is TRBJ2-1 and V is TRBV5-5, with TRBD1 identical over 7 bases. CDR1 SGHKS and CDR2 YYEKEE come from the germline V gene (reference sequence). There are 15 residues in the CDR3. The V and J ends lost 3 bases and 5 bases, in that order; junction bases with no gene match: 8. This CDR3 reads CASSYRGQQNNEQFF. The CDR3 bases are TGTGCCAGCAGCTACCGGGGACAGCAGAACAATGAGCAGTTCTTC.

V and J are TRBV9 and TRBJ2-7, with TRBD2 matching over 12 bases. The V gene end was trimmed by 3 bases and the J gene end by 6 bases; junction bases not matched to a gene: 1. The CDR3 is 13 residues long. Per the germline V gene, CDR1 is SGDLS and CDR2 is YYNGEE. In DNA, the CDR3 is TGTGCCAGCAGCGGGACTAGCGGGACCGAGCAGTACTTC. Amino acid sequence: CASSGTSGTEQYF.

J is TRBJ1-1 and V is TRBV28, with D maybe TRBD1 (6 bases). The germline CDR1 and CDR2 sequences are MDHEN and SYDVKM. The V gene lost 4 bases and the J gene lost 0 bases, with 12 bases spanning the gap. This CDR3 spans 15 amino acids. DNA of the CDR3: TGTGCCAGCAGTTCATGGACAGTTGTGAACACTGAAGCTTTCTTT. The encoded protein is CASSSWTVVNTEAFF.

The sample holds one count of this clone. The rearrangement joins TRBV2 to TRBJ1-1; 8 positions agree with TRBD1. V gave up 10 bases and J gave up 5 bases; unmatched junction bases: 15. The germline V gene encodes CDR1 SNHLY and CDR2 FYNNEI. This CDR3 region has 15 residues. In nucleotides, the CDR3 is TGTGCCACTTCCGCACAGGGGGGAGGCTTAACTGAAGCTTTCTTT. Amino acid sequence: CATSAQGGGLTEAFF.